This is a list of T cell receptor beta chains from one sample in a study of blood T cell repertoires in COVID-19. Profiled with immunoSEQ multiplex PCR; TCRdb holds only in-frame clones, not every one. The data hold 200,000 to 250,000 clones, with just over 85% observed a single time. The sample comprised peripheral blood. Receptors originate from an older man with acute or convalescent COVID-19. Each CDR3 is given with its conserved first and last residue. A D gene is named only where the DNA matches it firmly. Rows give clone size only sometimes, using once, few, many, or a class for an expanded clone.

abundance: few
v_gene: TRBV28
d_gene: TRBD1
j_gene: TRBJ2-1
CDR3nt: TGTGCCAGCAGTTTATATGGGACAGGGAATAGGGGTGAGCAGTTCTTC
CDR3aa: CASSLYGTGNRGEQFF

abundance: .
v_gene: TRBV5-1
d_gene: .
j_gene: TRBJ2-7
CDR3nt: TGCGCCAGCAGCTTGGGAGGGAGAGGAGTCGACGAGCAGTACTTC
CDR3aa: CASSLGGRGVDEQYF

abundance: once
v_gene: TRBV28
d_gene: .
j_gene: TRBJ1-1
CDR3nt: TGTGCCAGCAGTCTTTTGACTCCCGTAGTTGCTTTCTTT
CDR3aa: CASSLLTPVVAFF

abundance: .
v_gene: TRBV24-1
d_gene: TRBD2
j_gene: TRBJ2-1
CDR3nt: TGTGCCACCAGTGCCCTAGCGGGAGATGACGAGCAGTTCTTC
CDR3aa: CATSALAGDDEQFF

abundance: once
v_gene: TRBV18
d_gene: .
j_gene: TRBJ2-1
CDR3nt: TGTGCCAGCTCACCCCGGAGCTCCTACAATGAGCAGTTCTTC
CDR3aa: CASSPRSSYNEQFF

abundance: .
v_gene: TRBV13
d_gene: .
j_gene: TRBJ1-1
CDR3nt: TGTGCCAGCAGCCTGGGGACAAGCATGAACACTGAAGCTTTCTTT
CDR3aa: CASSLGTSMNTEAFF

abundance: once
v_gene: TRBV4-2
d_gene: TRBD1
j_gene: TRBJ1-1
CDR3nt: TGTGCCAGCAGCCAGGCGGGACAGGGGCTTGAAGCTTTCTTT
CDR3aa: CASSQAGQGLEAFF

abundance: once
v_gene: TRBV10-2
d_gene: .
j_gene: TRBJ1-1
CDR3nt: TGCGCCAGCAGTGAGCGGGGGTACACTGAAGCTTTCTTT
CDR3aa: CASSERGYTEAFF

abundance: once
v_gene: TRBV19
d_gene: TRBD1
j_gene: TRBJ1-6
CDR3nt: TGTGCCAGTAGTGTGCGGACAGGGGGGAATTCACCCCTCCACTTT
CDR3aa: CASSVRTGGNSPLHF

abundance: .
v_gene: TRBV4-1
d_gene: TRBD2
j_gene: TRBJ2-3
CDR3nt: TGCGCCAGCAGCCAAACGTATGGGGGGGAGTCAGATACGCAGTATTTT
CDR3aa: CASSQTYGGESDTQYF

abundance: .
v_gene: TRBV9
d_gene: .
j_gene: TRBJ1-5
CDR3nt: TGTGCCAGCAGCCAAGACCCCGGGAGGCCCCAGCATTTT
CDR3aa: CASSQDPGRPQHF